One and the same sample provided the 10 T cell receptor beta chains below, sequenced in a study of T-cell memory formation after mild COVID-19. TCRdb reprocessed the 5' RACE reads with MiXCR, giving one entry per CDR3 protein. Among 470,000 or so distinct CDR3 sequences listed, over 15% were seen once. The sequencing sample was made of PBMCs or a T cell subset sorted from them (not recorded which). These receptors were obtained from an adult woman who had mild COVID-19 (a few samples of this study predate the infection). Cell type and time point are not known.

This clonotype showed up just a few times. The V gene is TRBV12-3 or TRBV12-4, the J gene TRBJ2-3, with 7 bases lining up with TRBD1. The CDR3 has 12 amino acids. The junction had 7 bases not matched to a gene; V was cut back by 2 bases and J by 14 bases. The CDR3 region is CASSLMTGHPYF. The CDR3 DNA sequence: TGTGCCAGCAGTTTAATGACAGGGCATCCGTATTTT.

This clonotype has just a few counts. The V call is TRBV25-1, the J call TRBJ1-6; the D is unclear. The V and J ends lost 5 bases and 7 bases respectively, with 9 bases between them. This CDR3 is built from 13 residues. From germline, CDR1 is MGHDK and CDR2 SYGVNS. The CDR3 sequence: CASSRPGNSPLHF. The DNA for the CDR3 is TGTGCCAGCAGTCGGCCCGGGAATTCACCCCTCCACTTT. The full variable domain, rest sourced from reference TRBV25-1 and TRBJ1-6, is EADIYQTPRYLVIGTGKKITLECSQTMGHDKMYWYQQDPGMELHLIHYSYGVNSTEKGDLSSESTVSRIRTEHFPLTLESARPSHTSQYLCASSRPGNSPLHFGNGTRLTVT.

This rearrangement joins TRBV10-3 to TRBJ2-7; 7 nucleotides agree with TRBD2. Per the germline V gene, CDR1 is ENHRY and CDR2 is SYGVKD. Trimming took 6 bases from V and 2 from J; bases not matched to a gene: 1. The CDR3 is made up of 12 amino acids. The CDR3 bases are TGTGCCATCAGAGCGGGGACCTACGAGCAGTACTTC. Translation: CAIRAGTYEQYF.

A few counts support this clonotype. Written as DNA, the CDR3 is TGCGCCAGCAGCTTGGTTCCGGTTTTGAATTCACCCCTCCACTTT. It specifies CASSLVPVLNSPLHF. The gene calls are TRBV5-1 and TRBJ1-6; D remains ambiguous. The CDR3 extends over 15 amino acids. Trimming took off 0 bases at V and 7 bases at J, with 11 bases between the two ends. The V gene's germline CDR1 is SGHRS and CDR2 YFSETQ.

This clonotype was detected only a few times. The chain links TRBV4-1 to TRBJ1-4; D not certain. CDR3 length: 17 amino acids. In germline, CDR1 is MGHRA, CDR2 YSYEKL. Trimming removed 1 base from V and 0 bases from J, with 12 bases in between. CDR3 residues: CASSQGTIGATNEKLFF. The CDR3 DNA is TGCGCCAGCAGCCAAGGTACCATCGGAGCAACTAATGAAAAACTGTTTTTT.

The V call is TRBV9, the J call TRBJ1-2; 8 bases line up with TRBD1. Germline assignment: CDR1 SGDLS and CDR2 YYNGEE. The CDR3 is 16 residues long. V lost 2 bases, J lost 2 bases, and 8 bases stayed unmatched. In DNA form, the CDR3 reads TGTGCCAGCAGCGTCGATCAACAGGGGGTCAACTATGGCTACACCTTC. Translation: CASSVDQQGVNYGYTF. The full variable domain, in which reference TRBV9 and TRBJ1-2 provide the parts outside the CDR3, is DSGVTQTPKHLITATGQRVTLRCSPRSGDLSVYWYQQSLDQGLQFLIQYYNGEERAKGNILERFSAQQFPDLHSELNLSSLELGDSALYFCASSVDQQGVNYGYTFGSGTRLTVV.

In its sample, this clonotype was seen a few times. This chain connects TRBV29-1 to TRBJ2-7; the D is unclear. V was shortened by 6 bases and J by 1 base, with 7 bases between the two germline ends. CDR1 SQVTM and CDR2 ANQGSEA come from the germline V gene. This CDR3 has 11 residues. Here the CDR3 DNA reads TGCAGCGTACGAAGATCCTACGAGCAGTACTTC. Translating gives CSVRRSYEQYF.

In its sample, this clonotype was seen a few times. The V and J genes are TRBV5-6 and TRBJ2-4, with TRBD2 matching over 7 bases. The germline gives CDR1 SGHDT, CDR2 YYEEEE. J was trimmed by 6 bases and V by 2 bases; bases with no gene match: 5. There are 14 residues in the CDR3. The CDR3 DNA is TGTGCCAGCAGCTTAAGGGAGGGCCGAAACATTCAGTACTTC. Encoded protein: CASSLREGRNIQYF.

The table lists this clonotype with a few counts. V and J are TRBV4-3 and TRBJ2-7, with 8 positions matching TRBD2. Germline V gives CDR1 LGHNA, CDR2 YSLEER. Trimming took 2 bases from V and 2 from J; bases not matched to a gene: 2. CDR3 length equals 14 residues. CDR3 sequence: CASSQSGSTYEQYF. Written as DNA, the CDR3 is TGCGCCAGCAGCCAAAGCGGGAGTACCTACGAGCAGTACTTC.

This clonotype has just a few counts. J is TRBJ1-2 and V is TRBV12-3 or TRBV12-4; 10 bases align to TRBD1. V was pared by 5 bases and J by 12 bases, with 6 bases of the junction left unmatched. The CDR3 totals 12 residues. The chain's CDR3 is CASSRQGAGDTF. In DNA form, the CDR3 reads TGTGCCAGCAGTCGACAGGGGGCGGGTGACACCTTC.